This passage covers 19 T cell receptor beta chains from one sample sequenced in a study of cytomegalovirus exposure and HLA in healthy donors. Sequenced by immunoSEQ multiplex PCR; TCRdb stores in-frame clones only, minus some. The table records about 140,000 clones, roughly nine tenths of them present only once. Sequenced material: PBMCs. These receptor sequences come from a man in his late teens or twenties in good health and CMV-seronegative.

The rearrangement links TRBV12-1 to TRBJ2-3; TRBD2 is the table's D call and was not checked against the DNA. TRBV12-1 is recorded as a pseudogene. This CDR3 has 16 amino acids. CDR3 DNA sequence: TGTGCCAGCAGCTTTATATTCGGGGGGGTATTGGATACGCAGTATTTT. It is translated as CASSFIFGGVLDTQYF.

The chain joins TRBV11-2 to TRBJ2-7, with D possibly TRBD1 on 6 matching bases. CDR3 length: 14 residues. Germline V lookup: CDR1 SGHAT, CDR2 FQNNGV. With 1 base removed from V and 4 bases from J, the gap between germline ends came to 11 bases. Here the CDR3 DNA reads TGTGCCAGCAGCTTAGCAGGGGACGGGTACGAGCAGTACGTC. This sequence encodes CASSLAGDGYEQYV.

The chain recombines TRBV5-1 with TRBJ1-2, with a possible D match to TRBD1 (6 bases). Trimming cost V 4 bases and J 8 bases, with 21 bases left between them. This CDR3 is built from 15 residues. Looked up from germline, CDR1 is SGHRS and CDR2 is YFSETQ. CDR3 sequence reads: CASSPLQGAPSGYTF. The DNA of the CDR3 is TGCGCCAGCAGCCCCTTACAGGGTGCCCCCAGCGGCTACACCTTC.

The chain combines TRBV27 with TRBJ2-2, with a tentative D call TRBD1 (6 bases). The germline V gene encodes CDR1 MNHEY and CDR2 SMNVEV (reference sequence). The CDR3 spans 16 residues. V was trimmed by 4 bases and J by 3 bases, leaving 15 bases between them. CDR3 sequence reads: CASSSPTGWYTGELFF. The CDR3 DNA follows: TGTGCCAGCAGTTCCCCCACAGGGTGGTACACCGGGGAGCTGTTTTTT.

The V call is TRBV30, the J call TRBJ2-4; 8 bases agree with TRBD1. Germline values: CDR1 GTSNPN, CDR2 SVGIG (reference sequence). J gave up 2 bases and V 4 bases, and 13 bases lay outside the gene matches. CDR3 length equals 17 residues. CDR3 DNA: TGTGCCTGGACCAAGGACAGGGTCGGTGGGACCAAAAACATTCAGTACTTC. It codes for CAWTKDRVGGTKNIQYF.

The CDR3 is CASGGRGSGTEAFF. Here the CDR3 DNA reads TGTGCCAGCGGGGGAAGGGGGTCTGGCACTGAAGCTTTCTTT. V gene TRBV7-2 combines with J gene TRBJ1-1; D is possibly TRBD1 (6 bases). The CDR3 loop spans 14 amino acids. Trimming shortened V by 8 bases and J by 4 bases, and 17 bases separated the two germline ends. Germline V gene data show CDR1 as SGHTA and CDR2 as FQGNSA. The entire variable domain, with the rest obtained from reference TRBV7-2 and TRBJ1-1, is as follows: GAGVSQSPSNKVTEKGKDVELRCDPISGHTALYWYRQSLGQGLEFLIYFQGNSAPDKSGLPSDRFSAERTGGSVSTLTIQRTQQEDSAVYLCASGGRGSGTEAFFGQGTRLTVV.

The chain uses TRBV29-1 and TRBJ1-1; possible D gene TRBD1, 5 bases. Trimming stripped 6 bases from V and 0 bases from J, with 14 bases between. This CDR3 has 14 amino acids. Germline loops: CDR1 SQVTM, CDR2 ANQGSEA. The CDR3 DNA follows: TGCAGCGTGCAAAACAGGTTGATGAACACTGAAGCTTTCTTT. Its translation: CSVQNRLMNTEAFF.

The genes are TRBV27 and TRBJ2-1; 10 bases line up with TRBD2. J was trimmed by 0 bases and V by 2 bases; bases with no gene match: 1. Germline CDR1 reads MNHEY; CDR2 reads SMNVEV (reference sequence). The CDR3 sequence is 16 residues long. CDR3 coding DNA: TGTGCCAGCAGTTTACCTAGCGGGAGCTCCTACAATGAGCAGTTCTTC. Its protein product is CASSLPSGSSYNEQFF.

The genes are TRBV29-1 and TRBJ2-1; D might be TRBD1 (6 bases). CDR3 size: 15 residues. The V end lost 3 bases, the J end lost 1 base, and 13 bases lay between the germline ends. CDR1 and CDR2 (germline): SQVTM, ANQGSEA. CDR3: CSVDAGRGSYNEQFF. In DNA form, the CDR3 reads TGCAGCGTTGACGCGGGCAGGGGTTCCTACAATGAGCAGTTCTTC.

The DNA for the CDR3 is TGTGCCAGCAGCTTACCGCCGGGACACAGTCCTGCAACTAATGAAAAACTGTTTTTT. This translates into CASSLPPGHSPATNEKLFF. This chain joins TRBV7-3 and TRBJ1-4; tentatively, D is TRBD1 (6 bases). Trimming removed 2 bases at V and 0 bases at J, with 19 bases between. Germline CDR1 SGHTA, CDR2 FQGTGA. The CDR3 is 19 amino acids.

The V call is TRBV19, the J call TRBJ2-2, with D perhaps TRBD1 (6 bases). This CDR3 comprises 14 residues. The V end lost 4 bases, the J end lost 4 bases, and 10 bases lay between the germline ends. Looked up from germline, CDR1 is LNHDA and CDR2 is SQIVND (reference sequence). The CDR3 DNA follows: TGTGCCAGTAGTACTGGACAGTTCACCGGGGAGCTGTTTTTT. This codes for CASSTGQFTGELFF.

The chain employs TRBV6-6 and TRBJ1-4, with D possibly matching TRBD1 (6 bases). The CDR3 spans 13 residues. Germline V lookup: CDR1 MNHNY, CDR2 SVGAGI (reference sequence). Trimming stripped 2 bases from V and 6 bases from J, with 7 bases between. In DNA form, the CDR3 reads TGTGCCAGCAGTTACGAGGGGGATGAAAAACTGTTTTTT. This codes for CASSYEGDEKLFF.

The rearrangement uses TRBV5-1 and TRBJ2-1, with 9 nucleotides matching TRBD1. Germline V gene sequence: CDR1 SGHRS, CDR2 YFSETQ. The CDR3 consists of 14 residues. Trimming at V came to 4 bases and at J to 9 bases, leaving 8 bases not matched to a gene. Written as DNA, the CDR3 is TGCGCCAGCAGCCCACGGGGGACAGGGAGTGAGCAGTTCTTC. The encoded protein is CASSPRGTGSEQFF.

Only a few counts were recorded for this clone. This chain connects TRBV7-9 to TRBJ1-1, with no clear D. V was trimmed by 5 bases and J by 0 bases, leaving 13 bases between them. Germline loops: CDR1 SEHNR, CDR2 FQNEAQ (reference sequence). The CDR3 is 15 amino acids. In DNA form, the CDR3 reads TGTGCCAGCAGCCCCCCGGGGATAATGAACACTGAAGCTTTCTTT. Its translation: CASSPPGIMNTEAFF.

The DNA of the CDR3 is TGTGCCAGCAGCGCCTCCACAGGGGATACCTACGAGCAGTACTTC. Residues: CASSASTGDTYEQYF. The genes are TRBV6-1 and TRBJ2-7, with 7 bases that match TRBD1. This CDR3 is 15 amino acids long. Germline V gene lookup returns CDR1 MNHNS and CDR2 SASEGT. V dropped 6 bases and J dropped 2; count of bases not matched to a gene: 10.

This rearrangement joins TRBV6-5 to TRBJ1-2; no clear D. V lost 4 bases and J lost 1, with 13 bases in between. Per the germline V gene, CDR1 is MNHEY and CDR2 is SVGAGI. The CDR3 spans 15 residues. CDR3 DNA: TGTGCCAGCAGTTCATTCCGGAACAGTAACTATGGCTACACCTTC. The encoded protein is CASSSFRNSNYGYTF.

The chain links TRBV5-1 to TRBJ1-2; D gene unclear. The germline V gene has CDR1 SGHRS and CDR2 YFSETQ. V was pared by 0 bases and J by 8 bases, with 14 bases between. The CDR3 is made up of 14 amino acids. The CDR3 coding sequence is TGCGCCAGCAGCTTGGAAGGTCTTGCGGGGGGCTACACCTTC. It specifies CASSLEGLAGGYTF.

The V call is TRBV7-8, the J call TRBJ1-2; D is unclear. The CDR3 totals 13 residues. Germline CDR1 SGHVS, CDR2 FQNEAQ. With 2 bases removed from V and 5 bases from J, the gap between germline ends came to 9 bases. Here the CDR3 reads CASSLYGEYGYTF. In DNA form, the CDR3 reads TGTGCCAGCAGCTTATACGGGGAGTATGGCTACACCTTC.

The chain uses TRBV9 and TRBJ1-3; weak D call: TRBD1 (5 bases). V lost 3 bases and J lost 2, with 15 bases in between. The CDR3 has 16 amino acids. Germline V CDR1 and CDR2: SGDLS, YYNGEE. CDR3 in amino acids: CASSAGGESAGNTIYF. DNA of the CDR3: TGTGCCAGCAGCGCGGGGGGGGAAAGCGCTGGAAACACCATATATTTT.